Each of the 3 T cell receptor beta chains below was sequenced from the same sample in a study of blood T cell repertoires in COVID-19. Measured with immunoSEQ multiplex PCR; TCRdb has only the in-frame clones, and not every one. Among about 370,000 clones listed, 89% were seen once. Sequenced sample: peripheral blood. The receptors derive from a woman in her twenties or thirties with COVID-19, enrolled during active disease.

This clone appeared a single time. CDR3 in DNA: TGTGCCAGCAGCCAAGATGTTGGTGGCTATGGAGGTGAAGCTTTCTTT. Translation gives CASSQDVGGYGGEAFF. The chain joins TRBV14 to TRBJ1-1; D remains ambiguous. V lost 0 bases and J lost 7, with 18 bases in between. The CDR3 has 16 residues. Germline CDR1 and CDR2: SGHDN and FVKESK.

This chain connects TRBV7-8 to TRBJ1-5, with D perhaps TRBD1 (6 bases). The V gene lost 5 bases and the J gene lost 0 bases, with 14 bases spanning the gap. The CDR3 is 16 amino acids. Germline V CDR1 and CDR2: SGHVS, FQNEAQ. CDR3: CASSPLRDISNQPQHF. The CDR3 DNA reads TGTGCCAGCAGCCCCCTCCGGGACATTAGCAATCAGCCCCAGCATTTT.

This chain uses TRBV6-1 with TRBJ1-3, with D hard to call. Trimming stripped 0 bases from V and 4 bases from J, with 7 bases between. Germline V gene data show CDR1 as MNHNS and CDR2 as SASEGT. This CDR3 spans 14 amino acids. CDR3 loop: CASSEASRGNTIYF. In DNA, the CDR3 is TGTGCCAGCAGTGAAGCTTCGAGGGGAAACACCATATATTTT.